The T cell receptor beta chain under discussion was sequenced for a study of Graves' ophthalmopathy and Graves' hyperthyroidism. Study results and caveats: The model's ophthalmopathy progression predictions had 55% to 71% sensitivity and less than 75% specificity.

The authors amplified TCR beta CDR3 regions, and they did so from RNA transcripts for repertoire sequencing. The library came from an HTBI-primed first-round RT-PCR and a second-round multiplex PCR. TCRdb used MiXCR to reprocess the multiplex PCR reads, holding one entry per CDR3 protein. Of just over 400,000 distinct CDR3 sequences in the sample, more than 20% were seen once. This clonotype came up many times. Its antigen is undetermined. Germline CDR1 MDHEN, CDR2 SYDVKM. V lost 4 bases to trimming and J lost 3 bases; unmatched junction nucleotides: 6. The CDR3 runs 16 residues. Among the hyperthyroidism patients, all were newly diagnosed, aged 18 to 65, with under 2 months' duration. Other autoimmune disease, uncontrolled infection, pregnancy and lactation led to exclusion.

V usage is TRBV28 and J usage is TRBJ2-7, with 13 nucleotides matching TRBD2. Sample: peripheral blood. The clonotype was recovered from a woman in her late teens or twenties with stable Graves' hyperthyroidism. The chain's CDR3 is CASSSGLAGEGYEQYF. CDR3 DNA: TGTGCCAGCAGTTCCGGACTAGCGGGAGAAGGCTACGAGCAGTACTTC.